What follows are 31 T cell receptor beta chains derived from one specimen sequenced in a study of siplizumab effects on memory and regulatory T cells. The protocol was immunoSEQ multiplex PCR, while the TCRdb copy is restricted to in-frame clones and leaves out a portion. The table records 95,000 to 130,000 clones, 94% of them present only once. The sequenced sample was non-Treg CD4+ T cells sorted from blood. These receptors originate from a human donor in good health.

V gene TRBV6-6 combines with J gene TRBJ2-6; the match to TRBD1 covers 7 bases. The CDR3 has 15 amino acids. The germline V gene has CDR1 MNHNY and CDR2 SVGAGI (reference sequence). J was trimmed by 4 bases and V by 7 bases; bases with no gene match: 7. CDR3: CASTNRGDGANVLTF. CDR3 DNA sequence: TGTGCCAGCACTAACAGGGGCGACGGGGCCAACGTCCTGACTTTC.

The chain joins TRBV5-5 to TRBJ2-1; TRBD1 agrees at 7 bases. V was pared by 0 bases and J by 4 bases, with 4 bases of the junction left unmatched. CDR3 length: 15 residues. Germline CDR1 and CDR2: SGHKS and YYEKEE (reference sequence). The CDR3 DNA sequence: TGTGCCAGCAGCTTGGGGACAGGCGTGTACAATGAGCAGTTCTTC. As protein: CASSLGTGVYNEQFF.

The chain joins TRBV6-5 to TRBJ1-6; 9 bases agree with TRBD1. J lost 6 bases, V lost 4 bases, and 7 bases had no gene match. The V gene's germline CDR1 is MNHEY and CDR2 SVGAGI. This CDR3 is built from 16 residues. CDR3 coding DNA: TGTGCCAGCAGTTTGTTTTCGACAGGGGGTAATTCACCCCTCCACTTT. Protein product: CASSLFSTGGNSPLHF.

The chain combines TRBV5-4 with TRBJ2-6; D remains ambiguous. Germline V gene sequence: CDR1 SGHNT, CDR2 YYREEE (reference sequence). The CDR3 length is 14 residues. Trimming removed 4 bases at V and 1 base at J, with 6 bases between. The CDR3 spells CASSVASGANVLTF. CDR3 bases: TGTGCCAGCAGCGTCGCATCTGGGGCCAACGTCCTGACTTTC.

This clone was seen only once. One end of the junction is discordant with germline, which a read error may explain. CDR3 loop: CASSQERDYHF. CDR3 DNA sequence: TGTGCCAGCAGCCAAGAAAGGGACTACCACTTC. The genes are TRBV4-2 and TRBJ2-4; 7 bases fit TRBD2. The CDR3 consists of 11 residues. Germline values: CDR1 LGHNA, CDR2 YNFKEQ.

The chain is built from TRBV19 and TRBJ2-2; TRBD1 matches 7 bases. CDR1 and CDR2 from the germline V gene are LNHDA and SQIVND (reference sequence). The J segment lost 4 bases and the V segment lost 10 bases, leaving 9 bases of the junction unmatched. CDR3 length: 14 residues. In DNA form, the CDR3 reads TGTGCCATTCGACAGGGAAGAACCACCGGGGAGCTGTTTTTT. This encodes CAIRQGRTTGELFF.

For this clone: Additional DNA sequences in this sample encode the identical CDR3. The CDR3 sequence: CASSSSRTSGAKETQYF. The CDR3 nucleotides are TGTGCCAGCAGCTCTTCCCGGACTAGCGGAGCTAAAGAGACCCAGTACTTC. The V gene is TRBV7-8, the J gene TRBJ2-5; 10 nucleotides agree with TRBD2. V was clipped by 4 bases and J by 3 bases; unmatched bases: 11. CDR3 size: 17 residues. Germline lookup yields CDR1 SGHVS and CDR2 FQNEAQ.

This sequence joins TRBV5-1 and TRBJ1-2; D is unclear. Trimming took off 4 bases at V and 2 bases at J, with 12 bases between the two ends. Per the germline V gene, CDR1 is SGHRS and CDR2 is YFSETQ. The CDR3 runs to 14 residues. CDR3 region: CASSAALSNYGYTF. CDR3 DNA sequence: TGCGCCAGCAGCGCGGCCCTTTCCAACTATGGCTACACCTTC.

This chain uses TRBV5-4 with TRBJ2-1; TRBD2 matches at 7 bases. From germline, CDR1 is SGHNT and CDR2 YYREEE (reference sequence). This CDR3 is 14 amino acids long. The ends lost 4 bases at V and 2 bases at J; junction bases unmatched: 3. The CDR3 nucleotides are TGTGCCAGCAGCATGAGCGGGACCTACAATGAGCAGTTCTTC. It codes for CASSMSGTYNEQFF. Using reference TRBV5-4 and TRBJ2-1 for the parts outside the CDR3, the full variable domain is ETGVTQSPTHLIKTRGQQVTLRCSSQSGHNTVSWYQQALGQGPQFIFQYYREEENGRGNFPPRFSGLQFPNYSSELNVNALELDDSALYLCASSMSGTYNEQFFGPGTRLTVL.

This chain joins TRBV1 and TRBJ2-7. TRBV1 constitutes a pseudogene. CDR3 length: 14 amino acids. The CDR3 region is CTSSQDRERYEQYF. The DNA for the CDR3 is TGCACCAGCAGCCAAGATAGGGAACGGTACGAGCAGTACTTC.

The chain recombines TRBV6-1 with TRBJ2-6; D may correspond to TRBD1 or TRBD2 (5 bases each). This CDR3 comprises 16 residues. The ends were cut back, 2 bases at V and 4 bases at J, with 12 bases in the middle. Germline V CDR1 and CDR2: MNHNS, SASEGT. The CDR3 region has the DNA TGTGCCAGCAGTGAATTAAGAGGGGACGGGGCCAACGTCCTGACTTTC. This sequence encodes CASSELRGDGANVLTF.

The V call is TRBV18, the J call TRBJ1-1; weak D call: TRBD1 (5 bases). From germline, CDR1 is KGHSH and CDR2 LQKENI. The CDR3 is 13 amino acids. V lost 4 bases to trimming and J lost 1 base, with 7 bases between them. CDR3 residues: CASSQGPNTEAFF. Written as DNA, the CDR3 is TGTGCCAGCTCACAGGGGCCGAACACTGAAGCTTTCTTT. The full variable domain, rest sourced from reference TRBV18 and TRBJ1-1, is NAGVMQNPRHLVRRRGQEARLRCSPMKGHSHVYWYRQLPEEGLKFMVYLQKENIIDESGMPKERFSAEFPKEGPSILRIQQVVRGDSAAYFCASSQGPNTEAFFGQGTRLTVV.

The rearrangement uses TRBV7-2 and TRBJ2-2; 7 bases map to TRBD1. J gave up 4 bases and V 5 bases, and 7 bases lay outside the gene matches. Germline CDR1 and CDR2: SGHTA and FQGNSA. The length of the CDR3 is 15 residues. The CDR3 nucleotides read TGTGCCAGCAGCCTTAGGGGGCCGGGCACCGGGGAGCTGTTTTTT. Its protein is CASSLRGPGTGELFF.

This chain uses TRBV13 with TRBJ2-3; the match to TRBD2 covers 13 bases. V lost 5 bases and J lost 2; bases outside the gene matches: 10. Germline V gives CDR1 PRHDT, CDR2 FYEKMQ (reference sequence). This CDR3 contains 18 residues. CDR3 protein: CASSLRTSGGSFTDTQYF. Written as DNA, the CDR3 is TGTGCCAGCAGCCTTAGGACTAGCGGGGGCTCCTTCACAGATACGCAGTATTTT.

This chain joins TRBV5-1 and TRBJ2-6, with a possible D match to TRBD1 (5 bases). This CDR3 region has 15 residues. The V end was cut by 5 bases, the J end by 2 bases, with 11 bases between. Germline assignment: CDR1 SGHRS and CDR2 YFSETQ. CDR3 protein: CASRSQGAGANVLTF. For the CDR3, the DNA is TGCGCCAGCAGAAGTCAGGGTGCTGGGGCCAACGTCCTGACTTTC.

About this clone itself: A read error is likely, as this CDR3 ends without the conserved phenylalanine or tryptophan. J is TRBJ1-2 and V is TRBV5-4, with 7 bases aligning to TRBD1. Germline CDR1 and CDR2: SGHNT and YYREEE (reference sequence). The trim removed 3 bases at V and 7 bases at J, leaving 3 bases unmatched. The CDR3 covers 12 residues. The CDR3: CASSSQGPGYTL. Written as DNA, the CDR3 is TGTGCCAGCAGCTCACAGGGGCCTGGCTACACCCTC.

The genes are TRBV6-1 and TRBJ1-3, with TRBD1 as a possible D gene (6 bases). CDR3 length equals 15 residues. V gave up 2 bases and J gave up 2 bases, with 10 bases separating them. Germline assignment: CDR1 MNHNS and CDR2 SASEGT. CDR3 sequence: CASSESWTAGNTIYF. The CDR3 DNA is TGTGCCAGCAGTGAAAGCTGGACAGCTGGAAACACCATATATTTT.

The chain couples TRBV7-9 to TRBJ1-1; tentatively, D is TRBD1 (6 bases). CDR1 and CDR2 from the germline V gene are SEHNR and FQNEAQ (reference sequence). The CDR3 runs 14 residues. V was pared by 5 bases and J by 4 bases, with 14 bases between. CDR3 bases: TGTGCCAGCAGCCCCCAAGGGGGGGGCACTGAAGCTTTCTTT. Protein product: CASSPQGGGTEAFF.

This chain connects TRBV29-1 to TRBJ2-3; the match to TRBD2 covers 16 bases. The CDR3 is 15 amino acids. The trim removed 6 bases at V and 5 bases at J, leaving 5 bases unmatched. The germline V gene has CDR1 SQVTM and CDR2 ANQGSEA. CDR3 in amino acids: CSVTGTSGGVDTQYF. CDR3 nucleotide sequence: TGCAGCGTAACCGGGACTAGCGGGGGGGTAGATACGCAGTATTTT.

V is TRBV5-1 and J is TRBJ2-5; tentative D call: TRBD2 (6 bases). This CDR3 has 15 amino acids. V was clipped by 0 bases and J by 4 bases, with 13 bases between them. CDR1 is SGHRS, CDR2 YFSETQ, per germline. The CDR3 sequence is CASSLGAGTGETQYF. The CDR3 DNA is TGCGCCAGCAGCTTGGGCGCGGGAACGGGAGAGACCCAGTACTTC. The full variable domain, its missing parts supplied by reference TRBV5-1 and TRBJ2-5, is KAGVTQTPRYLIKTRGQQVTLSCSPISGHRSVSWYQQTPGQGLQFLFEYFSETQRNKGNFPGRFSGRQFSNSRSEMNVSTLELGDSALYLCASSLGAGTGETQYFGPGTRLLVL.

This chain links TRBV9 with TRBJ2-7, with D perhaps matching TRBD2 (6 bases). CDR3 length: 15 residues. Germline V gene lookup returns CDR1 SGDLS and CDR2 YYNGEE. With 3 bases removed from V and 1 base from J, the gap between germline ends came to 14 bases. CDR3 DNA: TGTGCCAGCAGCGCCGCGGTCGGAGGGTCCTACGAGCAGTACTTC. The encoded protein is CASSAAVGGSYEQYF.

The chain has TRBV5-6 and TRBJ2-1; no clear D. Per germline, CDR1 SGHDT and CDR2 YYEEEE. Trimming took 0 bases from V and 4 from J, leaving 14 bases between them. There are 16 residues in the CDR3. The CDR3 sequence is CASSLAVMVGYNEQFF. The CDR3 DNA follows: TGTGCCAGCAGCTTGGCCGTTATGGTAGGGTACAATGAGCAGTTCTTC.

The chain uses TRBV27 and TRBJ2-7; D tentatively fits TRBD1 or TRBD2 (5 bases each). V was clipped by 0 bases and J by 2 bases, with 11 bases between them. The CDR3 totals 15 residues. Germline V gene sequence: CDR1 MNHEY, CDR2 SMNVEV (reference sequence). CDR3 nucleotide sequence: TGTGCCAGCAGTTTATCGTCTGTGGGGGCCTACGAGCAGTACTTC. The encoded protein is CASSLSSVGAYEQYF.

The chain carries TRBV2 and TRBJ1-4; the D is unclear. V was pared by 2 bases and J by 8 bases, with 12 bases between. Germline CDR1 and CDR2: SNHLY and FYNNEI. The CDR3 consists of 14 residues. Here the CDR3 reads CASSEIRLGEKLFF. In DNA, the CDR3 is TGTGCCAGCAGTGAAATTCGATTAGGCGAAAAACTGTTTTTT. Combining the CDR3 with reference TRBV2 and TRBJ1-4 gives the whole variable domain EPEVTQTPSHQVTQMGQEVILRCVPISNHLYFYWYRQILGQKVEFLVSFYNNEISEKSEIFDDQFSVERPDGSNFTLKIRSTKLEDSAMYFCASSEIRLGEKLFFGSGTQLSVL.

CDR3 sequence reads: CATSRAGVNSPLHF. The CDR3 nucleotides are TGTGCCACCAGCAGAGCGGGGGTCAATTCACCCCTCCACTTT. The chain links TRBV15 to TRBJ1-6, with D possibly TRBD1 on 5 matching bases. V was pared by 1 base and J by 7 bases, with 8 bases between. Looked up from germline, CDR1 is LNHNV and CDR2 is YYDKDF (reference sequence). The CDR3 runs 14 residues.

V usage is TRBV28 and J usage is TRBJ1-5, with TRBD1 identical over 8 bases. The germline V gene has CDR1 MDHEN and CDR2 SYDVKM. The V segment lost 9 bases and the J segment 2 bases; nucleotides outside the gene matches: 9. The CDR3 consists of 15 residues. In nucleotides, the CDR3 is TGTGCCAGTGGACAGGGATCGAGCGGCAATCAGCCCCAGCATTTT. Translating gives CASGQGSSGNQPQHF.

The chain employs TRBV7-3 and TRBJ2-2, with D possibly TRBD1 on 6 matching bases. The germline V and J ends were trimmed by 3 bases and 8 bases, with 16 bases remaining between them. From germline, CDR1 is SGHTA and CDR2 FQGTGA. This CDR3 has 15 amino acids. CDR3 sequence reads: CASSLQGTLAGELFF. CDR3 DNA sequence: TGTGCCAGCAGCTTGCAGGGGACCCTGGCAGGGGAGCTGTTTTTT.

V is TRBV30 and J is TRBJ2-7, with TRBD1 matching over 7 bases. This CDR3 comprises 13 residues. J gave up 7 bases and V 3 bases, and 9 bases lay outside the gene matches. Germline CDR1 is GTSNPN and CDR2 is SVGIG (reference sequence). The CDR3 is CAWRMTGSGEQYF. Here the CDR3 DNA reads TGTGCCTGGAGGATGACAGGGTCCGGGGAGCAGTACTTC.

This clone appeared a single time. The chain couples TRBV11-1 to TRBJ2-7; no reliable D call. V dropped 4 bases and J dropped 3 bases, with 13 bases sitting between them. Germline CDR1 reads SGHAT; CDR2 reads FQDESV (reference sequence). This CDR3 is 14 amino acids long. The chain's CDR3 is CASSSQEQGYEQYF. The CDR3 nucleotides read TGTGCCAGCAGCTCTCAGGAGCAAGGCTACGAGCAGTACTTC.

The chain is built from TRBV5-1 and TRBJ2-1, with TRBD2 identical over 11 bases. The germline V gene has CDR1 SGHRS and CDR2 YFSETQ. There are 17 residues in the CDR3. J lost 6 bases, V lost 4 bases, and 12 bases had no gene match. Here the CDR3 reads CASSRRAGLAGPNEQFF. DNA for the CDR3: TGCGCCAGCAGCCGCCGAGCCGGACTAGCGGGCCCCAATGAGCAGTTCTTC. Based on the CDR3 plus reference TRBV5-1 and TRBJ2-1, the full variable domain is KAGVTQTPRYLIKTRGQQVTLSCSPISGHRSVSWYQQTPGQGLQFLFEYFSETQRNKGNFPGRFSGRQFSNSRSEMNVSTLELGDSALYLCASSRRAGLAGPNEQFFGPGTRLTVL.

This clone was picked up a small number of times. The V and J genes are TRBV6-6 and TRBJ2-6; a weak D match, TRBD2 (5 bases). Germline values: CDR1 MNHNY, CDR2 SVGAGI (reference sequence). This CDR3 contains 13 residues. V lost 10 bases to trimming and J lost 0 bases, with 7 bases between them. CDR3 in DNA: TGTGCCATTCGGGGCTCTGGGGCCAACGTCCTGACTTTC. Translated, it gives CAIRGSGANVLTF.